A single sample gave rise to the 4 T cell receptor beta chains below, sequenced in a study of T-cell reconstitution after alpha-beta-depleted transplantation in children. Preparation of the TCRbeta library involved a method that used unique molecular identifiers. TCRdb fed the PCR reads into MiXCR, producing one record per CDR3 protein. The repertoire holds approximately 800,000 distinct CDR3 sequences, with roughly 16% as singletons. Sequencing was performed on PBMCs, mostly from graft donor cells, taken 360 days after TCRalphabeta/CD19-depleted stem cell transplant. These receptors came from a male patient younger than 18 who had a stem cell transplant for acute lymphoblastic leukemia, so the T cells may come from the graft donor.

This clonotype was seen a handful of times. The chain employs TRBV27 and TRBJ2-5, with 9 positions matching TRBD2. Trimming cost V 2 bases and J 1 base; bases outside gene matches: 11. Looked up from germline, CDR1 is MNHEY and CDR2 is SMNVEV (reference sequence). This CDR3 is built from 18 residues. The CDR3 nucleotides read TGTGCCAGCAGTTTAAAGTCGCCTAGCGGGATATTCCAAGAGACCCAGTACTTC. It translates to CASSLKSPSGIFQETQYF.

This chain links TRBV2 with TRBJ2-1, with TRBD2 matching over 13 bases. After removal of 3 bases from V and 6 bases from J, the junction contained 8 bases not matched to a gene. CDR3 size: 17 residues. Germline V lookup: CDR1 SNHLY, CDR2 FYNNEI. The CDR3 DNA reads TGTGCCAGCAGTGACCCCCTGGGACTAGCGGGACTCAATGAGCAGTTCTTC. Translation gives CASSDPLGLAGLNEQFF.

The V and J genes are TRBV12-3 or TRBV12-4 and TRBJ2-1; 14 nucleotides line up with TRBD2. V lost 5 bases, J lost 5 bases, and 2 bases stayed unmatched. CDR3 size: 15 residues. The CDR3 loop reads CASSRLAGGDNEQFF. CDR3 DNA: TGTGCCAGCAGTAGACTAGCGGGAGGGGACAATGAGCAGTTCTTC.

This clonotype appeared a few times. The chain employs TRBV20-1 and TRBJ2-1, with 11 bases identical to TRBD2. Trimming at V came to 8 bases and at J to 1 base, leaving 13 bases not matched to a gene. The V gene's germline CDR1 is DFQATT and CDR2 SNEGSKA (reference sequence). The CDR3 has 17 residues. The DNA of the CDR3 is TGCAGTTCGAGTAGGGTAGCGGGAGGGGGGTCCTACAATGAGCAGTTCTTC. Encoded protein: CSSSRVAGGGSYNEQFF.